This T cell receptor (beta chain) is drawn from a study of response to subunit inactivated influenza vaccine. TCRdb passed the RT-PCR reads through MiXCR, listing each CDR3 protein once. This sample yields 500,000 to 550,000 distinct CDR3 sequences, of which under 25% are seen a single time; approximately 3% belongs to the top ten. This CDR3 is built from 19 residues. The germline V gene has CDR1 MNHEY and CDR2 SVGEGT. V trimming: 0 bases; J trimming: 2 bases; junction bases outside the gene matches: 5. These data also featured in a second study, about T cells expressing NK-cell markers. That work contributes: Generation of TCR beta cDNA was performed by 5'RACE template switching incorporating UMIs. Within the sequenced cohort of eight donors, seven exhibited HCMV seropositivity and one was seronegative. Questions lingered over whether expanded NKG2C+ T cell clones were HCMV-specific.

The chain is built from TRBV6-2 or TRBV6-3 and TRBJ2-1, with 15 bases aligning to TRBD2. Sequenced here: CD4+ T cells sorted from PBMCs, sampled 11 to 12 days after vaccination. The receptor was derived from a man aged 50-60 years who received an inactivated influenza vaccine. CDR3 protein: CASSYSKGLAGGTYNEQFF. CDR3 DNA sequence: TGTGCCAGCAGTTACTCGAAGGGACTAGCGGGAGGTACCTACAATGAGCAGTTCTTC.